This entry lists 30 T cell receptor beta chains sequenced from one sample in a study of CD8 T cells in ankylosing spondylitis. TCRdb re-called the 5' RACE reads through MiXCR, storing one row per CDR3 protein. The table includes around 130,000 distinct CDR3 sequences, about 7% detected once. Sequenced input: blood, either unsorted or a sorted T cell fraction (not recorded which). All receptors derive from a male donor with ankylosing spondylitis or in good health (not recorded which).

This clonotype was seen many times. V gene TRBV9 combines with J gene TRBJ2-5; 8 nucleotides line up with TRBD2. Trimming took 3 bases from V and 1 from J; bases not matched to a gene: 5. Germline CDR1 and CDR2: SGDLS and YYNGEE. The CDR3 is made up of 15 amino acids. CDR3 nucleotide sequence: TGTGCCAGCAGCGGAACCGGGACTAGCCAAGAGACCCAGTACTTC. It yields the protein CASSGTGTSQETQYF.

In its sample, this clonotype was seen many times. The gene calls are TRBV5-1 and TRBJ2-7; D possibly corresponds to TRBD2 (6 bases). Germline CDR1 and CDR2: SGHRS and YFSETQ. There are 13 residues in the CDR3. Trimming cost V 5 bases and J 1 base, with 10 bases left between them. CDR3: CASREGQSYEQYF. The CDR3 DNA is TGCGCCAGCAGGGAGGGCCAGTCCTACGAGCAGTACTTC.

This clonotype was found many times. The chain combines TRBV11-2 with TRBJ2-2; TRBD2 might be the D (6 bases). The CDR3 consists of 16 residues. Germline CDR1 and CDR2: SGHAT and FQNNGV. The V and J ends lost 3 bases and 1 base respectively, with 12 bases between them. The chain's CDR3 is CASSFTGTVNTGELFF. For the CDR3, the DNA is TGTGCCAGCAGCTTTACCGGGACTGTGAACACCGGGGAGCTGTTTTTT.

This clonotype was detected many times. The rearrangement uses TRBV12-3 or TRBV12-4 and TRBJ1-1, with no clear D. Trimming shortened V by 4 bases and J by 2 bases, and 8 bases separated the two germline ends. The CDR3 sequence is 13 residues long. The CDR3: CASSSRHNTEAFF. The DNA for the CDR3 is TGTGCCAGCAGTTCCCGACATAACACTGAAGCTTTCTTT.

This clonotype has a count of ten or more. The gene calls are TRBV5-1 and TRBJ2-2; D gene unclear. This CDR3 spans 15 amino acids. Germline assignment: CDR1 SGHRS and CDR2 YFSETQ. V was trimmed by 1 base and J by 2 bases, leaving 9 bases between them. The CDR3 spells CASSLSQYNTGELFF. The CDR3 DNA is TGCGCCAGCAGCTTGAGCCAATATAACACCGGGGAGCTGTTTTTT. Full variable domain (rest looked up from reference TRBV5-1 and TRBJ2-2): KAGVTQTPRYLIKTRGQQVTLSCSPISGHRSVSWYQQTPGQGLQFLFEYFSETQRNKGNFPGRFSGRQFSNSRSEMNVSTLELGDSALYLCASSLSQYNTGELFFGEGSRLTVL.

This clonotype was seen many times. The DNA of the CDR3 is TGCAGCGTCCGACCCGGGACAAACCGAAACACCATATATTTT. It translates to CSVRPGTNRNTIYF. V usage is TRBV29-1 and J usage is TRBJ1-3; TRBD1 is a possible D gene (6 bases). The V end was cut by 6 bases, the J end by 5 bases, with 17 bases between. Germline CDR1 and CDR2: SQVTM and ANQGSEA. The CDR3 spans 14 residues.

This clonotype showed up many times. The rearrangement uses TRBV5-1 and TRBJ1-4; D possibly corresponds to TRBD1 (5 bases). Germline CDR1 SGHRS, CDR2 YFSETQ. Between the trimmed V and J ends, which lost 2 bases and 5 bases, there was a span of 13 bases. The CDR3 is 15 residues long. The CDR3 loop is CASSFQGLQNEKLFF. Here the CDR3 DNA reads TGCGCCAGCAGCTTCCAGGGACTTCAGAATGAAAAACTGTTTTTT.

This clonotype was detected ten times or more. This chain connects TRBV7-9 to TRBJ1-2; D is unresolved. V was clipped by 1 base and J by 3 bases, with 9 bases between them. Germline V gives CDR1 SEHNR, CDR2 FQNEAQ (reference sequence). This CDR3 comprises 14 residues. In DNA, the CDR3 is TGTGCCAGCAGCTTAGGGTCCCAGGACTATGGCTACACCTTC. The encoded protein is CASSLGSQDYGYTF.

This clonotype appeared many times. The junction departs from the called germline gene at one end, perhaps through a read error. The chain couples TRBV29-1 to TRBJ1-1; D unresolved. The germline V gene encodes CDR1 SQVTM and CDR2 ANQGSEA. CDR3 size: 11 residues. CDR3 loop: CSVKDNTEAFF. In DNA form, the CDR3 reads TGCAGCGTTAAAGACAACACTGAAGCTTTCTTT.

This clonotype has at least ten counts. The CDR3 DNA reads TGTGCCAGCTCGCAAGAGACTAGCGGGGGATCGAATGAGCAGTTCTTC. It is translated as CASSQETSGGSNEQFF. This chain links TRBV19 with TRBJ2-1, with 12 bases that match TRBD2. Germline V gives CDR1 LNHDA, CDR2 SQIVND (reference sequence). This CDR3 is 16 amino acids long. After removal of 9 bases from V and 7 bases from J, the junction contained 13 bases not matched to a gene.

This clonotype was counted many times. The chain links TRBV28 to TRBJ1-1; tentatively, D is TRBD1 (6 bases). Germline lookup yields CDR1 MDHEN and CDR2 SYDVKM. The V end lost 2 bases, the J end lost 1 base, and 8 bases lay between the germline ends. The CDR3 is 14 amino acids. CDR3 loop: CASSLKQGNTEAFF. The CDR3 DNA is TGTGCCAGCAGTTTAAAACAGGGGAACACTGAAGCTTTCTTT.

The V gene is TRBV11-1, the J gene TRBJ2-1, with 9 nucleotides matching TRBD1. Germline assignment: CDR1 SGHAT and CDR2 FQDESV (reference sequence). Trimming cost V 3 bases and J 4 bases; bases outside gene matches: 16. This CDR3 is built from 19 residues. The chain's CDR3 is CASSLNHERGQGRYNEQFF. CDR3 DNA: TGTGCCAGCAGCTTGAACCACGAGAGGGGACAGGGAAGGTACAATGAGCAGTTCTTC.

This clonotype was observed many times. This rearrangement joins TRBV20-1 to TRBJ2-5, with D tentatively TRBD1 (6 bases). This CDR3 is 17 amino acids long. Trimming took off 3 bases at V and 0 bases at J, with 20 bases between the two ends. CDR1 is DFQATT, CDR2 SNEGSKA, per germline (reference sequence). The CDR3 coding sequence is TGCAGTGCTAGTCCTCGAGGGGCAGGGGCTTACCAAGAGACCCAGTACTTC. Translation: CSASPRGAGAYQETQYF.

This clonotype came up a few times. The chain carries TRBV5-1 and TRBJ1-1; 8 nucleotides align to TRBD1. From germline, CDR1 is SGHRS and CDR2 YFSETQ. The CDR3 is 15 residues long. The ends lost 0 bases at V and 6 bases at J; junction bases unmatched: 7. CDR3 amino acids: CASSLAVAGGSEAFF. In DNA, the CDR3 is TGCGCCAGCAGCTTGGCCGTCGCAGGGGGCTCTGAAGCTTTCTTT.

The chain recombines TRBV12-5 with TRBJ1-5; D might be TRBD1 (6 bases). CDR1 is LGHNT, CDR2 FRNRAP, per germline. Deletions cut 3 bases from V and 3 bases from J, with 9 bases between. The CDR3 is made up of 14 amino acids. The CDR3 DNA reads TGTGCTAGTGGTTTTGGACAGACCAATCAGCCCCAGCATTTT. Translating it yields CASGFGQTNQPQHF.

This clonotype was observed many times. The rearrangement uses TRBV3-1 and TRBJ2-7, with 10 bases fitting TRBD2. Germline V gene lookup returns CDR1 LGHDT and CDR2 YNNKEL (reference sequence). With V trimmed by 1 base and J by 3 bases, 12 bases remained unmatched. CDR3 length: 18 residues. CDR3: CASSQGNLAGDLNYEQYF. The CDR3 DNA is TGTGCCAGCAGCCAAGGTAACCTAGCGGGAGATCTTAACTACGAGCAGTACTTC.

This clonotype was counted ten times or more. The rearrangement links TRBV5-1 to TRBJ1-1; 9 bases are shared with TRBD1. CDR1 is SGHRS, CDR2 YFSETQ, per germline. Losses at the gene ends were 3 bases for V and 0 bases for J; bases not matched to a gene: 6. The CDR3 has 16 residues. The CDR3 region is CASSSQGAGVNTEAFF. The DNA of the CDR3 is TGCGCCAGCAGCTCACAGGGGGCTGGCGTGAACACTGAAGCTTTCTTT.

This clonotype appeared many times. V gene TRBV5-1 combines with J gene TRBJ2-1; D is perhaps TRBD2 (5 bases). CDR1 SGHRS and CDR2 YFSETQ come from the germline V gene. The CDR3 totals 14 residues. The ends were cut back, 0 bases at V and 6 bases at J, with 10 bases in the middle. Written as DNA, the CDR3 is TGCGCCAGCAGCTTGGGGCTAGCCGTCAATGAGCAGTTCTTC. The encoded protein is CASSLGLAVNEQFF. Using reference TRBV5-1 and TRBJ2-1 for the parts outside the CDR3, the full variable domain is KAGVTQTPRYLIKTRGQQVTLSCSPISGHRSVSWYQQTPGQGLQFLFEYFSETQRNKGNFPGRFSGRQFSNSRSEMNVSTLELGDSALYLCASSLGLAVNEQFFGPGTRLTVL.

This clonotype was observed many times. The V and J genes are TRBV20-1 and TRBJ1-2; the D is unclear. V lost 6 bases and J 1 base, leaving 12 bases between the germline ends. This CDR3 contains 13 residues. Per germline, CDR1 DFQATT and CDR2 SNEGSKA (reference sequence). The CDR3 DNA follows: TGCAGTGCCCCCCCCGAGGTTAACTATGGCTACACCTTC. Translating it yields CSAPPEVNYGYTF.

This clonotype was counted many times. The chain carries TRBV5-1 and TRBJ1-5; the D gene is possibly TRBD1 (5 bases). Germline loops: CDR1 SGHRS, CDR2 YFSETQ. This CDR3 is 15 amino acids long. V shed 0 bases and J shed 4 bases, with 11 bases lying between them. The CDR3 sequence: CASSLGDSVNQPQHF. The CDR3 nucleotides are TGCGCCAGCAGCTTGGGGGACTCGGTGAATCAGCCCCAGCATTTT.

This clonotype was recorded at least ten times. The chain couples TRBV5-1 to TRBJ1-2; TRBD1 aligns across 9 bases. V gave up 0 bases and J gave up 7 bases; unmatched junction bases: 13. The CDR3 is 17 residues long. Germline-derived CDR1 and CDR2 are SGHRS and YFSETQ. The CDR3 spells CASSLDSLGQGPGGYTF. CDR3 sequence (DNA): TGCGCCAGCAGCTTGGATTCCTTGGGACAGGGTCCTGGTGGCTACACCTTC.

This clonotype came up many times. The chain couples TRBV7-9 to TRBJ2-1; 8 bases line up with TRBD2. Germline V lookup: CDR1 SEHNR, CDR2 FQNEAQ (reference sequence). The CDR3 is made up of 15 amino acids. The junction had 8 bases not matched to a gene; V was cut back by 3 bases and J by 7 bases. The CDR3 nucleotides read TGTGCCAGCAGCTTCCACGGGGGGGGAACAAATGAGCAGTTCTTC. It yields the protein CASSFHGGGTNEQFF.

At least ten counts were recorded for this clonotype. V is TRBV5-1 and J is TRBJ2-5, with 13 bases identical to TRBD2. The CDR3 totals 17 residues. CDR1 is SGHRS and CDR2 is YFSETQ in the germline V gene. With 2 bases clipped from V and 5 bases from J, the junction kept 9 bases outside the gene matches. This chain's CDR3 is CASSFGTSGGAQETQYF. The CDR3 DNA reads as TGCGCCAGCAGCTTCGGTACTAGCGGGGGGGCTCAGGAGACCCAGTACTTC.

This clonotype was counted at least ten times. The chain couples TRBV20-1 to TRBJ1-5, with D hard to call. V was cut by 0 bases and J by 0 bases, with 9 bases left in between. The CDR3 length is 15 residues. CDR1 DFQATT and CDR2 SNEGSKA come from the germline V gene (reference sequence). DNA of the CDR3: TGCAGTGCTAGAGACCCCGGGATTAGCAATCAGCCCCAGCATTTT. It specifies CSARDPGISNQPQHF.

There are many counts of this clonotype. The CDR3 DNA reads as TGCAGTGCTAGAGATCCGACAGGGTACTACGAGCAGTACTTC. Amino acids: CSARDPTGYYEQYF. This chain links TRBV20-1 with TRBJ2-7; 7 bases line up with TRBD1. Germline V gene lookup returns CDR1 DFQATT and CDR2 SNEGSKA (reference sequence). CDR3 length: 14 amino acids. Trimming at V came to 0 bases and at J to 3 bases, leaving 5 bases not matched to a gene.

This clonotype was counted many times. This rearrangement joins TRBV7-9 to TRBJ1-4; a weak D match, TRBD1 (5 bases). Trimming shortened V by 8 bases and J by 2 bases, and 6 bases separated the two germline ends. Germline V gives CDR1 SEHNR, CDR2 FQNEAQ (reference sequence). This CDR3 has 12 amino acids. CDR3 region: CASRQTNEKLFF. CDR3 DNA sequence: TGTGCCAGCCGACAGACTAATGAAAAACTGTTTTTT.

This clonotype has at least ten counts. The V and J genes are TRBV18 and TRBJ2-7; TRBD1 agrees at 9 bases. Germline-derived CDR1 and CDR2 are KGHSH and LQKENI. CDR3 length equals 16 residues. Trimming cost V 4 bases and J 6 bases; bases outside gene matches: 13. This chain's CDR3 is CASSRNPGQGTSEQYF. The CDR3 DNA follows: TGTGCCAGCTCACGAAACCCGGGACAGGGAACCTCCGAGCAGTACTTC.

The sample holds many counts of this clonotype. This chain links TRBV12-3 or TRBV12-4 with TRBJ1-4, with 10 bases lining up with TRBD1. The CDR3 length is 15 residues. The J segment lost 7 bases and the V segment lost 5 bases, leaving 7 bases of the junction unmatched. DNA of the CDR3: TGTGCCAGCAGTCCTGACAGGGGGCGGTCTGAAAAACTGTTTTTT. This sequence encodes CASSPDRGRSEKLFF.

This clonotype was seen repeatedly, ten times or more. The CDR3 reads CASSPLPTEQETQYF. The DNA for the CDR3 is TGTGCCAGCTCACCACTTCCGACAGAACAAGAGACCCAGTACTTC. The rearrangement uses TRBV18 and TRBJ2-5, with a weak D call TRBD1 (5 bases). V was cut by 1 base and J by 2 bases, with 11 bases left in between. The V gene's germline CDR1 is KGHSH and CDR2 LQKENI. The CDR3 spans 15 residues.

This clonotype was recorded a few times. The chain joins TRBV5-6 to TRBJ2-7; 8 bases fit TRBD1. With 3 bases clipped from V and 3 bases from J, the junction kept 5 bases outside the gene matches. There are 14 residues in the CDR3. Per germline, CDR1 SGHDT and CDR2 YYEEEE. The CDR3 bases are TGTGCCAGCAGCTCCACGGACAGGGTCTACGAGCAGTACTTC. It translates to CASSSTDRVYEQYF.